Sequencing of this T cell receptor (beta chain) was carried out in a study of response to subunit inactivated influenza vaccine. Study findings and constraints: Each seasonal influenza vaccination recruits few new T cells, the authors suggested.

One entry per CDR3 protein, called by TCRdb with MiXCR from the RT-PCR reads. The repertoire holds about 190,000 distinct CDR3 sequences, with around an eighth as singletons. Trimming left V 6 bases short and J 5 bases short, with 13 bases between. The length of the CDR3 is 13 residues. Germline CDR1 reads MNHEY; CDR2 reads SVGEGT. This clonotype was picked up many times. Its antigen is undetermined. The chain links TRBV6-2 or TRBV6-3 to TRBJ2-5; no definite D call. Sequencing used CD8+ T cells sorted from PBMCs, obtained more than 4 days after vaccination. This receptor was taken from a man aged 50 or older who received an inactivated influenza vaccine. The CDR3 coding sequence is TGTGCCAGCAGCCTTGGCCCCGTGGAGACCCAGTACTTC. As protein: CASSLGPVETQYF.